These T cell receptor beta chains were read from a single sample in a study of CD8+CD57+ T cells in acquired aplastic anemia. TCRdb ran MiXCR on the reads and lists one entry per CDR3 protein. This sample carries roughly 150,000 distinct CDR3 sequences, just under 45% of them seen once, and the ten largest clones take 0.85% to 1.3%. Material for sequencing was sorted CD4+, CD8+, or CD8+CD57+ T cells (not recorded which) from PBMCs. The receptor source for this set is a human donor in good health. CDR3s leave out the opening cysteine and the closing phenylalanine or tryptophan. Clone size is stated in some rows and not others, as once, few, many or a class when expanded.

v_call	clone_size	j_call	cdr3_aa
TRBV7-4	.	TRBJ2-1	ASSQGLGEQF
TRBV2	.	TRBJ1-2	ASKQSYGYT
TRBV7-8	.	TRBJ1-6	ASSSNRGSYNSPLH
TRBV4-1	.	TRBJ2-2	ASSRGLAGVTGELF
TRBV11-2	few	TRBJ2-4	ASSSRGSGGAKNIQY
TRBV18	few	TRBJ1-2	ASSGTGREKGYT
TRBV7-9	many	TRBJ2-5	ASSLGLAGGQETQY
TRBV7-2	many	TRBJ1-5	ASSFTGGFNQPQH
TRBV29-1	many	TRBJ1-2	SVGDWVGYGYT
TRBV19	.	TRBJ1-2	ASSRTLNGGYT
TRBV27	many	TRBJ1-6	ASSFGDVSPLH
TRBV29-1	many	TRBJ2-2	SVQGAGELF
TRBV25-1	few	TRBJ2-2	ASTPGANTGELF
TRBV12-3/TRBV12-4	many	TRBJ1-2	ASSPRRVAFNYGYT
TRBV27	.	TRBJ2-1	ASSLSFSRQGSYNEQF
TRBV29-1	.	TRBJ1-1	SVEEGGEAF
TRBV7-3	.	TRBJ2-7	ASSLARGGAYEQY
TRBV10-3	.	TRBJ1-3	AISDQGARNTIY
TRBV18	few	TRBJ1-1	ASSPPLANTEAF
TRBV27	.	TRBJ2-7	ASSFGTGAVYEQY
TRBV7-2	many	TRBJ1-3	ASSLRTPGNTIY
TRBV28	.	TRBJ2-7	ASNLSGGGTYEQY
TRBV12-3/TRBV12-4	few	TRBJ2-7	AIRDRDSYEQY
TRBV14	.	TRBJ1-6	ASSQRLHNSPLH
TRBV9	.	TRBJ2-1	ASSTIPTSGRGNEQF
TRBV15	many	TRBJ2-3	ATSLSGPDTQY
TRBV19	many	TRBJ2-3	ASSPSAGGTQY
TRBV5-1	.	TRBJ1-1	ASSFSTGLALNTEAF
TRBV7-3	.	TRBJ2-3	ASSQGLADARDTQY